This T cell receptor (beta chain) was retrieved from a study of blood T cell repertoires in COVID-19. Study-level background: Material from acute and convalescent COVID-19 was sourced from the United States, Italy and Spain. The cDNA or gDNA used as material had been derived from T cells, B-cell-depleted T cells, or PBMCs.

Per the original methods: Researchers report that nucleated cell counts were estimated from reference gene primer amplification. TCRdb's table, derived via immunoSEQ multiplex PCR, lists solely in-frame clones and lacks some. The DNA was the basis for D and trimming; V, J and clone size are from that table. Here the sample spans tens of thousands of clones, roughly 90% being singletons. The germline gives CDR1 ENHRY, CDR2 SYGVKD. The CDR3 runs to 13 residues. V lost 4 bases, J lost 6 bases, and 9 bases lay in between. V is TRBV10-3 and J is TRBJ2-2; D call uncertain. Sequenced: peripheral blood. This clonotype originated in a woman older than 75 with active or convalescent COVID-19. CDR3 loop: CAISGASSGELFF. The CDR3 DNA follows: TGTGCCATCAGTGGGGCCAGTTCCGGGGAGCTGTTTTTT.